The rows below give T cell receptor beta chains drawn from one sample of a study of blood T cells in healthy people across ages. TCRdb reprocessed the 5' RACE reads via MiXCR and lists one record per CDR3 protein. Of about 830,000 distinct CDR3 sequences listed, 55% to 65% are singletons. Sequencing was done on a sample of blood. All receptors come from a man in his thirties or forties in good health. Both conserved end residues are part of each CDR3. Fields, in order: D gene, CDR3 length, J gene, V gene, clone size, CDR3 protein, CDR3 DNA. D genes are given only for firm matches. For some rows the clone size is stated as once, few or many, or as a class when expanded; others skip it.

.	15	TRBJ1-4	TRBV18	few	CASSPVNILNEKLFF	TGTGCCAGCTCTCCAGTGAACATACTAAATGAAAAACTGTTTTTT
TRBD2	14	TRBJ2-3	TRBV12-3/TRBV12-4	.	CASSWSGGTDMQYF	TGTGCCAGCAGTTGGAGCGGGGGCACAGATATGCAGTATTTT
.	17	TRBJ2-1	TRBV4-2	.	CASSPPPRGASYNEQFF	TGTGCCAGCAGCCCCCCCCCCCGGGGGGCCTCGTACAATGAGCAGTTCTTC
.	14	TRBJ2-7	TRBV7-2	once	CASRSGHGSYEQYF	TGTGCCAGCAGATCGGGACACGGATCCTACGAGCAGTACTTC
TRBD1	19	TRBJ2-5	TRBV11-2	once	CASSLWPRGPRTIRETQYF	TGTGCCAGCAGCTTATGGCCAAGGGGGCCGCGAACCATCCGGGAGACCCAGTACTTC
.	14	TRBJ1-5	TRBV10-3	.	CAISGETSNQPQHF	TGTGCCATCAGTGGGGAGACTAGCAATCAGCCCCAGCATTTT
TRBD2	14	TRBJ2-7	TRBV18	.	CASSPPEGRDEQYF	TGTGCCAGCTCACCACCTGAAGGGAGGGACGAGCAGTACTTC
.	12	TRBJ2-5	TRBV7-9	.	CASTSNTETQYF	TGTGCCAGCACTTCCAATACGGAGACCCAGTACTTC
.	14	TRBJ1-1	TRBV4-2	.	CASSHDGQNTEAFF	TGTGCCAGCAGCCACGACGGTCAGAACACTGAAGCTTTCTTT
.	14	TRBJ2-7	TRBV20-1	.	CSARDGAGSYEQYF	TGCAGTGCTAGAGATGGGGCGGGGAGCTACGAGCAGTACTTC
.	12	TRBJ1-2	TRBV28	few	CASSLELYGYTF	TGTGCCAGCAGTTTAGAACTCTATGGCTACACCTTC
.	14	TRBJ2-4	TRBV20-1	few	CSAASGFAKNIQYF	TGCAGTGCTGCGTCAGGGTTCGCCAAAAACATTCAGTACTTC
TRBD2	16	TRBJ2-3	TRBV7-2	once	CASSLGVLAGTDTQYF	TGTGCCAGCAGCTTAGGGGTACTAGCGGGCACAGATACGCAGTATTTT
.	15	TRBJ1-2	TRBV12-3/TRBV12-4	.	CASTPGVGVNYGYTF	TGTGCCAGCACCCCTGGGGTGGGGGTAAACTATGGCTACACCTTC
TRBD1	14	TRBJ2-4	TRBV6-6	.	CASSEPGQGDIQYF	TGTGCCAGCAGCGAGCCAGGGCAGGGGGACATTCAGTACTTC
TRBD2	18	TRBJ2-7	TRBV5-1	.	CASSFGLAGGAYLGEQYF	TGCGCCAGCAGCTTTGGACTAGCGGGAGGAGCTTACTTAGGCGAGCAGTACTTC
.	16	TRBJ2-1	TRBV11-3	many	CASSPRGASSYNEQFF	TGTGCCAGCAGTCCGAGGGGGGCGTCGTCCTACAATGAGCAGTTCTTC
.	12	TRBJ2-3	TRBV7-9	few	CASSLDRGRRYF	TGTGCCAGCAGCTTAGATCGGGGACGCCGGTATTTT
.	15	TRBJ1-4	TRBV2	.	CASTAAERKNEKLFF	TGTGCCAGCACGGCTGCGGAGAGGAAGAATGAAAAACTGTTTTTT
TRBD2	18	TRBJ2-3	TRBV6-5	.	CASSYSHQTSGGLDTQYF	TGTGCCAGCAGTTACTCTCACCAGACTAGCGGGGGGTTAGATACGCAGTATTTT
TRBD1	15	TRBJ1-2	TRBV10-3	.	CAISENYGQVAGYTF	TGTGCCATCAGTGAGAATTACGGACAGGTGGCTGGCTACACCTTC
.	13	TRBJ1-5	TRBV20-1	few	CSAHGTTNQPQHF	TGCAGTGCTCACGGGACGACCAATCAGCCCCAGCATTTT
TRBD1	19	TRBJ2-6	TRBV6-5	.	CASSYSSGQGDSGANVLTF	TGTGCCAGCAGTTATTCTTCAGGACAGGGGGACTCTGGGGCCAACGTCCTGACTTTC
.	12	TRBJ1-5	TRBV16	.	CASSQSVQPQHF	TGTGCCAGCAGCCAATCAGTTCAGCCCCAGCATTTT
TRBD2	20	TRBJ2-2	TRBV4-3	.	CASSRKALGLAGVNTGELFF	TGCGCCAGCAGCCGAAAAGCCCTGGGACTAGCGGGGGTGAACACCGGGGAGCTGTTTTTT
.	16	TRBJ2-5	TRBV4-2	.	CASSQGVRAYAETQYF	TGTGCCAGCAGCCAGGGGGTTAGGGCGTATGCAGAGACCCAGTACTTC
TRBD1	16	TRBJ2-5	TRBV4-3	once	CASSQEDYRGEETQYF	TGCGCCAGCAGCCAAGAGGACTACAGGGGGGAAGAGACCCAGTACTTC
.	14	TRBJ2-2	TRBV25-1	.	CASSEHMNTGELFF	TGTGCCAGCAGTGAGCACATGAACACCGGGGAGCTGTTTTTT
TRBD2	15	TRBJ2-2	TRBV7-2	.	CASSFGQRGAGELFF	TGTGCCAGCAGCTTTGGCCAGCGGGGGGCCGGGGAGCTGTTTTTT
TRBD2	15	TRBJ2-7	TRBV4-2	few	CASSQVLAGEYEQYF	TGTGCCAGCAGCCAAGTTCTAGCGGGGGAATACGAGCAGTACTTC
TRBD2	13	TRBJ2-5	TRBV7-3	.	CASSPKSGGEQYF	TGTGCCAGCAGCCCAAAGTCGGGGGGAGAGCAGTACTTC
.	14	TRBJ1-6	TRBV7-9	.	CASSRDHRDSPLHF	TGTGCCAGCAGCAGAGATCACCGCGATTCACCCCTCCACTTT
TRBD2	18	TRBJ2-1	TRBV4-2	.	CASSQDLRTSGRQNEQFF	TGTGCCAGCAGCCAAGATTTAAGGACTAGCGGGCGACAGAATGAGCAGTTCTTC
.	12	TRBJ2-7	TRBV7-9	few	CASVTLSYEQYF	TGTGCCAGTGTAACCCTCTCCTACGAGCAGTACTTC
.	14	TRBJ2-5	TRBV27	.	CASSSWVSGETQYF	TGTGCCAGCAGTTCCTGGGTCAGCGGAGAGACCCAGTACTTC
.	11	TRBJ1-2	TRBV29-1	.	CSALDLDGYTF	TGCAGCGCGTTGGATCTGGATGGCTACACCTTC
.	14	TRBJ2-7	TRBV2	.	CASGGGGFSYEQYF	TGTGCCAGCGGTGGTGGTGGGTTCTCCTACGAGCAGTACTTC
TRBD2	15	TRBJ2-7	TRBV28	.	CASSNARDYSYEQYF	TGTGCCAGCAGCAACGCCAGGGACTACTCCTACGAGCAGTACTTC
TRBD2	21	TRBJ2-3	TRBV11-2	.	CASSLRTGLADVVSSTDTQYF	TGTGCCAGCAGTCTTAGAACGGGACTAGCGGACGTAGTTTCTAGCACAGATACGCAGTATTTT
.	15	TRBJ1-2	TRBV9	.	CASSYGTRANYGYTF	TGTGCCAGCAGCTACGGGACACGGGCTAACTATGGCTACACCTTC
TRBD2	13	TRBJ2-7	TRBV2	.	CAINSQRGYEQYF	TGTGCCATCAATAGCCAGCGGGGATACGAGCAGTACTTC
.	15	TRBJ2-5	TRBV2	.	CASSPDGGVQETQYF	TGTGCCAGCAGCCCGGACGGTGGGGTCCAAGAGACCCAGTACTTC
.	15	TRBJ1-4	TRBV20-1	.	CSARDTRQENEKLFF	TGCAGTGCTAGAGATACCAGACAGGAGAATGAAAAACTGTTTTTT
.	12	TRBJ2-5	TRBV6-6	.	CASRHAYETQYF	TGTGCCAGCAGACATGCTTATGAGACCCAGTACTTC
.	11	TRBJ2-7	TRBV6-2/TRBV6-3	.	CASSRTDEQYF	TGTGCCAGCAGTCGGACGGACGAGCAGTACTTC
.	14	TRBJ2-2	TRBV12-3/TRBV12-4	.	CASSRGIITGELFF	TGTGCCAGCAGTCGAGGGATTATTACCGGGGAGCTGTTTTTT
.	15	TRBJ2-7	TRBV6-2/TRBV6-3	.	CASSYSTTRPYEQYF	TGTGCCAGCAGTTACAGTACCACCAGGCCCTACGAGCAGTACTTC
TRBD1	15	TRBJ1-2	TRBV12-3/TRBV12-4	.	CASSLAWTGADGYTF	TGTGCCAGCAGTTTAGCTTGGACAGGAGCAGATGGCTACACCTTC
.	13	TRBJ1-6	TRBV13	many	CASSLGLNSPLHF	TGTGCCAGCAGCTTAGGACTTAATTCACCCCTCCACTTT
.	17	TRBJ1-5	TRBV28	once	CASSLFGMTADSQPQHF	TGTGCCAGCAGTTTATTCGGGATGACTGCGGACAGCCAGCCCCAGCATTTT
.	17	TRBJ2-7	TRBV5-1	.	CASSLGEDRFLSYEQYF	TGCGCCAGCAGCTTGGGGGAGGACAGGTTCCTTTCCTACGAGCAGTACTTC
TRBD1	14	TRBJ1-2	TRBV28	once	CASSLAGTGLYYTF	TGTGCCAGCAGTTTGGCCGGGACAGGGCTCTACTACACCTTC
TRBD1	14	TRBJ2-7	TRBV7-2	.	CASRRTGGSYEQYF	TGTGCCAGCAGGAGGACAGGGGGCTCCTACGAGCAGTACTTC
TRBD1	16	TRBJ2-1	TRBV6-5	.	CASSYTWDSQNNEQFF	TGTGCCAGCAGTTACACATGGGACAGCCAGAACAATGAGCAGTTCTTC
.	15	TRBJ2-3	TRBV20-1	.	CSATRQTLSTDTQYF	TGCAGTGCTACACGACAGACTCTAAGCACAGATACGCAGTATTTT
.	16	TRBJ2-1	TRBV5-1	.	CASSPDTGGGYNEQFF	TGCGCCAGCAGCCCGGATACGGGGGGCGGCTACAATGAGCAGTTCTTC
TRBD1	14	TRBJ1-1	TRBV28	.	CASSRGDMNTEAFF	TGTGCCAGCAGCAGGGGGGACATGAACACTGAAGCTTTCTTT
TRBD2	15	TRBJ2-3	TRBV20-1	many	CSASPAGGATDTQYF	TGCAGTGCTAGCCCAGCGGGGGGGGCAACAGATACGCAGTATTTT